These 21 T cell receptor beta chains were all obtained from the same sample, sequenced in a study of blood T cell repertoires in COVID-19. TCRdb keeps only in-frame clones here, not all; method: immunoSEQ multiplex PCR. The sample has about 57,000 clones; over 75% are singletons. The sample was peripheral blood. The receptors derive from a human donor in a cohort sampled during active COVID-19.

This chain links TRBV7-2 with TRBJ1-3; 7 nucleotides align to TRBD1. The V segment lost 2 bases and the J segment 0 bases; nucleotides outside the gene matches: 4. The CDR3 covers 16 residues. CDR1 is SGHTA and CDR2 is FQGNSA in the germline V gene. CDR3 nucleotide sequence: TGTGCCAGCAGCTTATCCGGGACAGCCTCTGGAAACACCATATATTTT. It yields the protein CASSLSGTASGNTIYF. The full variable domain, its missing parts supplied by reference TRBV7-2 and TRBJ1-3, is GAGVSQSPSNKVTEKGKDVELRCDPISGHTALYWYRQSLGQGLEFLIYFQGNSAPDKSGLPSDRFSAERTGGSVSTLTIQRTQQEDSAVYLCASSLSGTASGNTIYFGEGSWLTVV.

This clone has just one count. This sequence joins TRBV6-6 and TRBJ1-2; 9 nucleotides align to TRBD1. Germline CDR1 and CDR2: MNHNY and SVGAGI (reference sequence). CDR3 length equals 13 residues. The J segment lost 4 bases and the V segment lost 5 bases, leaving 2 bases of the junction unmatched. Here the CDR3 reads CASSGDRAYGYTF. DNA for the CDR3: TGTGCCAGCAGTGGGGACAGGGCCTATGGCTACACCTTC.

The chain is built from TRBV18 and TRBJ1-4, with D uncertain. Trimming shortened V by 2 bases and J by 3 bases, and 10 bases separated the two germline ends. This CDR3 has 15 residues. Germline V CDR1 and CDR2: KGHSH, LQKENI. The CDR3 nucleotides are TGTGCCAGCTCACCAAGTTCGGGATCTAATGAAAAACTGTTTTTT. It specifies CASSPSSGSNEKLFF.

V usage is TRBV18 and J usage is TRBJ2-3; the match to TRBD1 covers 7 bases. CDR3 size: 16 residues. Trimming removed 3 bases from V and 0 bases from J; junction bases left unmatched: 6. Germline CDR1 reads KGHSH; CDR2 reads LQKENI. CDR3 protein: CASSPQTGPSTDTQYF. In DNA form, the CDR3 reads TGTGCCAGCTCACCTCAGACAGGGCCTAGCACAGATACGCAGTATTTT. The full variable domain, rest sourced from reference TRBV18 and TRBJ2-3, is NAGVMQNPRHLVRRRGQEARLRCSPMKGHSHVYWYRQLPEEGLKFMVYLQKENIIDESGMPKERFSAEFPKEGPSILRIQQVVRGDSAAYFCASSPQTGPSTDTQYFGPGTRLTVL.

The V call is TRBV29-1, the J call TRBJ2-1, with TRBD2 identical over 10 bases. Trimming removed 3 bases from V and 4 bases from J; junction bases left unmatched: 6. The CDR3 sequence is 15 residues long. CDR1 is SQVTM, CDR2 ANQGSEA, per germline. The CDR3 region is CSVDSASGRYNEQFF. Here the CDR3 DNA reads TGCAGCGTTGATTCGGCTAGCGGGAGATACAATGAGCAGTTCTTC.

The rearrangement links TRBV2 to TRBJ1-3; 9 bases match TRBD1. This CDR3 is built from 16 residues. Losses at the gene ends were 6 bases for V and 0 bases for J; bases not matched to a gene: 6. Germline V CDR1 and CDR2: SNHLY, FYNNEI. CDR3 coding DNA: TGTGCCAGCAGAGACAGGGGGGGCGGCTCTGGAAACACCATATATTTT. This codes for CASRDRGGGSGNTIYF.

The chain is built from TRBV15 and TRBJ2-1, with 7 bases that match TRBD1. The CDR3 spans 16 residues. The V gene end was trimmed by 5 bases and the J gene end by 2 bases; junction bases not matched to a gene: 9. Germline V gives CDR1 LNHNV, CDR2 YYDKDF (reference sequence). Here the CDR3 DNA reads TGTGCCACCAGCCCCCGGGACAGCCTAACCTACAATGAGCAGTTCTTC. Translating it yields CATSPRDSLTYNEQFF. Full variable domain (missing parts from reference TRBV15 and TRBJ2-1): DAMVIQNPRYQVTQFGKPVTLSCSQTLNHNVMYWYQQKSSQAPKLLFHYYDKDFNNEADTPDNFQSRRPNTSFCFLDIRSPGLGDTAMYLCATSPRDSLTYNEQFFGPGTRLTVL.

The chain links TRBV6-5 to TRBJ1-2, with D unclear. Germline V gene data show CDR1 as MNHEY and CDR2 as SVGAGI. The V gene lost 4 bases and the J gene lost 8 bases, with 5 bases spanning the gap. The CDR3 contains 10 residues. CDR3 residues: CASSFRGYTF. The CDR3 coding sequence is TGTGCCAGCAGTTTCAGGGGCTACACCTTC.

This rearrangement joins TRBV18 to TRBJ1-2; TRBD1 matches 7 bases. Looked up from germline, CDR1 is KGHSH and CDR2 is LQKENI. The CDR3 consists of 14 residues. V trimming: 1 base; J trimming: 2 bases; junction bases outside the gene matches: 1. The CDR3 is CASSPQGANYGYTF. The CDR3 DNA reads as TGTGCCAGCTCACCACAGGGGGCAAACTATGGCTACACCTTC.

The V and J genes are TRBV4-2 and TRBJ1-3; D perhaps matches TRBD1 (5 bases). With 3 bases removed from V and 4 bases from J, the gap between germline ends came to 19 bases. This CDR3 has 17 residues. CDR1 is LGHNA, CDR2 YNFKEQ, per germline. The CDR3 DNA is TGTGCCAGCAGCCAGCAAAGACGGGGGGGAGAGGGAAACACCATATATTTT. It specifies CASSQQRRGGEGNTIYF.

V and J are TRBV5-5 and TRBJ2-7; a weak D match, TRBD1 (5 bases). Germline CDR1 is SGHKS and CDR2 is YYEKEE (reference sequence). The CDR3 contains 15 residues. With 0 bases removed from V and 0 bases from J, the gap between germline ends came to 10 bases. CDR3 sequence (DNA): TGTGCCAGCAGCTTGGGGTCAGGGATCTCCTACGAGCAGTACTTC. Its translation: CASSLGSGISYEQYF.

The chain links TRBV5-1 to TRBJ2-1; D possibly corresponds to TRBD1 (5 bases). This CDR3 region has 14 residues. The germline CDR1 and CDR2 sequences are SGHRS and YFSETQ. V gave up 5 bases and J gave up 5 bases, with 14 bases separating them. The CDR3 DNA is TGCGCCAGCAGTTATAGCCCAGGGAACAATGAGCAGTTCTTC. Residues: CASSYSPGNNEQFF.

In this sample, this clone turned up once. One junction end disagrees with the germline gene, perhaps due to a read error. This chain links TRBV5-1 with TRBJ2-7; D is unclear. The CDR3 totals 14 residues. CDR1 is SGHRS, CDR2 YFSETQ, per germline. The CDR3 sequence: CASSLVTSSHEQYF. The CDR3 coding sequence is TGCGCCAGCAGCTTGGTCACTTCCTCCCACGAGCAGTACTTC. The entire variable domain, with the rest obtained from reference TRBV5-1 and TRBJ2-7, is as follows: KAGVTQTPRYLIKTRGQQVTLSCSPISGHRSVSWYQQTPGQGLQFLFEYFSETQRNKGNFPGRFSGRQFSNSRSEMNVSTLELGDSALYLCASSLVTSSHEQYFGPGTRLTVT.

This sequence joins TRBV18 and TRBJ2-3; 16 bases fit TRBD2. The CDR3 spans 18 residues. Germline assignment: CDR1 KGHSH and CDR2 LQKENI. With V trimmed by 2 bases and J by 1 base, 3 bases remained unmatched. The CDR3 nucleotides read TGTGCCAGCTCACCAGGGACTAGCGGGGGGGCCGGCACAGATACGCAGTATTTT. As protein: CASSPGTSGGAGTDTQYF.

The chain carries TRBV15 and TRBJ2-1, with TRBD2 as a possible D gene (6 bases). Trimming pared 0 bases from V and 7 bases from J, leaving 13 bases between. Per germline, CDR1 LNHNV and CDR2 YYDKDF (reference sequence). The CDR3 contains 15 residues. The CDR3 DNA sequence: TGTGCCACCAGCAGAGATGTCACAGGAGGGAATGAGCAGTTCTTC. It is translated as CATSRDVTGGNEQFF. The full variable domain, rest sourced from reference TRBV15 and TRBJ2-1, is DAMVIQNPRYQVTQFGKPVTLSCSQTLNHNVMYWYQQKSSQAPKLLFHYYDKDFNNEADTPDNFQSRRPNTSFCFLDIRSPGLGDTAMYLCATSRDVTGGNEQFFGPGTRLTVL.

This chain uses TRBV6-4 with TRBJ1-2, with a tentative D call TRBD1 (5 bases). The CDR3 is 15 residues long. V lost 0 bases and J lost 7, with 15 bases in between. Looked up from germline, CDR1 is MRHNA and CDR2 is SNTAGT. The CDR3 is CASSDSIRGVSGYTF. Written as DNA, the CDR3 is TGTGCCAGCAGTGACTCGATTCGGGGGGTGTCTGGCTACACCTTC.

This clone was counted a few times. The V call is TRBV12-1, the J call TRBJ2-1; TRBD2 is taken as the D call from the table, unchecked against the DNA. TRBV12-1 is a pseudogene. The CDR3 is 13 amino acids. The CDR3 reads CASVGKVYNEQFF. DNA of the CDR3: TGTGCCAGCGTCGGGAAGGTCTACAATGAGCAGTTCTTC.

The rearrangement uses TRBV6-5 and TRBJ1-3; weak D call: TRBD1 (6 bases). The CDR3 is 15 residues long. From germline, CDR1 is MNHEY and CDR2 SVGAGI. V dropped 6 bases and J dropped 3 bases, with 15 bases sitting between them. The CDR3 DNA sequence: TGTGCCAGCAGGCCACAGGGAAAGAGTGGAAACACCATATATTTT. This encodes CASRPQGKSGNTIYF.

This chain joins TRBV18 and TRBJ2-5; 7 bases map to TRBD1. Looked up from germline, CDR1 is KGHSH and CDR2 is LQKENI. The junction had 4 bases not matched to a gene; V was cut back by 2 bases and J by 4 bases. The CDR3 consists of 14 residues. In nucleotides, the CDR3 is TGTGCCAGCTCACCAGGGGGACAGACAGAGACCCAGTACTTC. The encoded protein is CASSPGGQTETQYF.

The V and J genes are TRBV18 and TRBJ2-3; 11 bases match TRBD1. Germline CDR1 KGHSH, CDR2 LQKENI. The CDR3 is 16 residues long. V shed 1 base and J 6 bases; nucleotides not matched to a gene: 6. CDR3 nucleotide sequence: TGTGCCAGCTCACCACGGAGGACAGGGGGCGGCGATACGCAGTATTTT. It is translated as CASSPRRTGGGDTQYF.

V gene TRBV2 combines with J gene TRBJ2-2; 7 bases match TRBD1. V gave up 6 bases and J gave up 1 base; unmatched junction bases: 5. Looked up from germline, CDR1 is SNHLY and CDR2 is FYNNEI. This CDR3 has 15 amino acids. The CDR3 nucleotides read TGTGCCAGCAGGCAGAACAGGGGGAACACCGGGGAGCTGTTTTTT. Encoded protein: CASRQNRGNTGELFF.